A single sample gave rise to the 10 T cell receptor beta chains below, sequenced in a study of cytomegalovirus exposure and HLA in healthy donors. A multiplex PCR was run with 60 Vbeta primers and 13 Jbeta primers. The assay was immunoSEQ multiplex PCR, and TCRdb's table has in-frame clones only and misses some. This sample contains around 97,000 clones. Sequenced: PBMCs. These receptors were collected from a middle-aged man in good health and CMV-seronegative.

This sequence joins TRBV28 and TRBJ1-5; no definite D call. Trimming shortened V by 6 bases and J by 3 bases, and 15 bases separated the two germline ends. Germline V gives CDR1 MDHEN, CDR2 SYDVKM. The CDR3 has 15 residues. This CDR3 is CASRLTNSINQPQHF. The CDR3, as DNA: TGTGCCAGCAGACTTACAAACAGTATCAATCAGCCCCAGCATTTT.

The V and J genes are TRBV7-7 and TRBJ2-5; TRBD2 matches 9 bases. Per the germline V gene, CDR1 is SSHAT and CDR2 is FNYEAQ (reference sequence). With V trimmed by 3 bases and J by 5 bases, 7 bases remained unmatched. This CDR3 is built from 15 residues. In nucleotides, the CDR3 is TGTGCCAGCAGCTTGGGCGGGAGGGCCGAGGAGACCCAGTACTTC. Residues: CASSLGGRAEETQYF.

V gene TRBV21-1 combines with J gene TRBJ1-1; the tabulated D call, TRBD1, remains unverified against the DNA. TRBV21-1 is marked as a pseudogene. This CDR3 is 14 amino acids long. CDR3 residues: CASSKETLNTEAFF. CDR3 in DNA: TGTGCCAGCAGCAAAGAGACACTGAACACTGAAGCTTTCTTT.

The chain couples TRBV28 to TRBJ1-1; 12 bases are a match to TRBD1. CDR1 is MDHEN and CDR2 is SYDVKM in the germline V gene. With 4 bases clipped from V and 10 bases from J, the junction kept 13 bases outside the gene matches. The length of the CDR3 is 16 residues. In nucleotides, the CDR3 is TGTGCCAGCAGTTCACCCACCGGGACAGGGGGCCGGGTAGCTTTCTTT. It encodes CASSSPTGTGGRVAFF.

This chain joins TRBV7-6 and TRBJ2-7, with TRBD2 matching over 8 bases. Germline V gene data show CDR1 as SGHVS and CDR2 as FNYEAQ. The CDR3 sequence is 14 residues long. V trimming: 6 bases; J trimming: 3 bases; junction bases outside the gene matches: 7. CDR3 nucleotides: TGTGCCAGCAGTGCTCGGGGGGGGGTCTACGAGCAGTACTTC. Protein product: CASSARGGVYEQYF.

The chain couples TRBV11-2 to TRBJ2-1; tentative D call: TRBD1 (5 bases). V was trimmed by 1 base and J by 0 bases, leaving 10 bases between them. This CDR3 has 16 amino acids. Germline assignment: CDR1 SGHAT and CDR2 FQNNGV. The CDR3 is CASSLVDRYSYNEQFF. The CDR3 coding sequence is TGTGCCAGCAGCTTAGTCGACAGATACTCCTACAATGAGCAGTTCTTC. Filled out from reference TRBV11-2 and TRBJ2-1, the complete variable domain reads EAGVAQSPRYKIIEKRQSVAFWCNPISGHATLYWYQQILGQGPKLLIQFQNNGVVDDSQLPKDRFSAERLKGVDSTLKIQPAKLEDSAVYLCASSLVDRYSYNEQFFGPGTRLTVL.

This rearrangement joins TRBV29-1 to TRBJ2-5, with a weak D call TRBD1 (6 bases). Trimming cost V 4 bases and J 3 bases, with 9 bases left between them. The CDR3 is 12 amino acids. From germline, CDR1 is SQVTM and CDR2 ANQGSEA. The CDR3 DNA sequence: TGCAGCGTTGGTCAGGGGAAAGAGACCCAGTACTTC. Translated: CSVGQGKETQYF.

The V gene is TRBV30, the J gene TRBJ2-3; D call uncertain. Germline assignment: CDR1 GTSNPN and CDR2 SVGIG (reference sequence). V was trimmed by 7 bases and J by 6 bases, leaving 8 bases between them. The CDR3 consists of 10 residues. This CDR3 reads CALEEDTQYF. The DNA of the CDR3 is TGTGCCTTAGAAGAGGATACGCAGTATTTT.

V gene TRBV19 combines with J gene TRBJ2-6, with D perhaps matching TRBD2 (5 bases). CDR1 is LNHDA, CDR2 SQIVND, per germline (reference sequence). The CDR3 consists of 15 residues. V lost 3 bases to trimming and J lost 4 bases, with 10 bases between them. Here the CDR3 DNA reads TGTGCCAGTAGTATTGAGGGTTCCGGGGCCAACGTCCTGACTTTC. It encodes CASSIEGSGANVLTF.

The V and J genes are TRBV9 and TRBJ1-2; 7 bases fit TRBD1. The germline CDR1 and CDR2 sequences are SGDLS and YYNGEE. J was trimmed by 1 base and V by 3 bases; bases with no gene match: 6. The CDR3 runs to 15 residues. CDR3 residues: CASSEGTAFNYGYTF. Here the CDR3 DNA reads TGTGCCAGCAGCGAAGGGACAGCCTTTAACTATGGCTACACCTTC. The complete variable domain, with remaining parts taken from reference TRBV9 and TRBJ1-2, reads DSGVTQTPKHLITATGQRVTLRCSPRSGDLSVYWYQQSLDQGLQFLIQYYNGEERAKGNILERFSAQQFPDLHSELNLSSLELGDSALYFCASSEGTAFNYGYTFGSGTRLTVV.